This TCR beta chain was obtained from a study of siplizumab effects on memory and regulatory T cells. Study results and caveats: Among mappable alloreactive CD4+ clones, the Treg-derived fraction averaged approximately 69% with siplizumab versus roughly 30% in controls. Contribution to the alloresponse seemed major for naive T cells, which also seemed more diverse than memory cells. Siplizumab led to significantly less abundant alloreactive sequences that could be traced back to unstimulated CD4+ memory cells.

The germline V gene has CDR1 MNHNS and CDR2 SASEGT. Germline trimming cut 7 bases from V and 2 bases from J; bases unmatched to any gene: 2. The CDR3 is 13 amino acids. Details on this clone: Its specificity is not known.

Generated by immunoSEQ multiplex PCR, the TCRdb table keeps only in-frame clones and is missing some. The sample contains under 130,000 clones, roughly 91% of which appear only once. This rearrangement joins TRBV6-1 to TRBJ1-3, with 7 bases identical to TRBD1. What was sequenced was CD4+ T cells sorted from blood. The receptor was derived from a human donor in good health. The CDR3 loop reads CASTTGAGNTIYF. The CDR3 nucleotides read TGTGCCAGCACCACAGGGGCTGGAAACACCATATATTTT.